This TCR beta chain was recovered during a study of shared clonotypes between healthy human individuals. Profiling relied on immunoSEQ multiplex PCR, and the TCRdb table lists in-frame clones only, not all of them. This sample yields 1.5 million to 2.5 million clones, of which about 95% are seen a single time; roughly 1% belongs to the top ten. The CDR3 spans 16 residues. The junction had 7 bases not matched to a gene; V was cut back by 4 bases and J by 0 bases. The germline gives CDR1 SEHNR, CDR2 FQNEAQ (reference sequence). Terminally differentiated effector memory CD45RA+ cells were excluded from the naive CD8 cells, which were CD45RO-negative and positively selected for CCR7. All donors qualified as healthy HIV-negative adults and had experienced no recent acute infections or vaccinations.

The material sequenced was naive CD8+ T cells sorted from blood. The J gene is TRBJ2-5, the V gene TRBV7-9; TRBD1 agrees at 8 bases. This receptor was identified in a young man in good health. The CDR3 reads CASSSVDRGYQETQYF. CDR3 nucleotides: TGTGCCAGCAGCTCCGTCGACAGGGGTTACCAAGAGACCCAGTACTTC.